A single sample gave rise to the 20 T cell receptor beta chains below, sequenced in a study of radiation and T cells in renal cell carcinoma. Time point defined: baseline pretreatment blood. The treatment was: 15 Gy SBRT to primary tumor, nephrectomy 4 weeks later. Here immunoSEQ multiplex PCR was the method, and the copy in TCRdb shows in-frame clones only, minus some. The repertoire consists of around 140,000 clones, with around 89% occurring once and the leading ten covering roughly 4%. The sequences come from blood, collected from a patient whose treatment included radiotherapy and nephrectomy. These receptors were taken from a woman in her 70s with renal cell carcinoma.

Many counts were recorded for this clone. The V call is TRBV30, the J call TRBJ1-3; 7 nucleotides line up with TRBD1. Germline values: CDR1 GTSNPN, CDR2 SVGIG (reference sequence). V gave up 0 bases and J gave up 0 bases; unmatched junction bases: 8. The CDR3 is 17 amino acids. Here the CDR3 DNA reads TGTGCCTGGAGTGTACCCGGGACAGCATTCTCTGGAAACACCATATATTTT. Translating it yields CAWSVPGTAFSGNTIYF.

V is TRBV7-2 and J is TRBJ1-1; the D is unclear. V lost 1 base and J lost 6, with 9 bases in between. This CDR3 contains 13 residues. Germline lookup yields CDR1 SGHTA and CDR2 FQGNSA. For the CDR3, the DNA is TGTGCCAGCAGCTTAGGCGGGCCCCCTGAAGCTTTCTTT. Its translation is CASSLGGPPEAFF. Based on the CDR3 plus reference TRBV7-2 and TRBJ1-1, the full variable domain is GAGVSQSPSNKVTEKGKDVELRCDPISGHTALYWYRQSLGQGLEFLIYFQGNSAPDKSGLPSDRFSAERTGGSVSTLTIQRTQQEDSAVYLCASSLGGPPEAFFGQGTRLTVV.

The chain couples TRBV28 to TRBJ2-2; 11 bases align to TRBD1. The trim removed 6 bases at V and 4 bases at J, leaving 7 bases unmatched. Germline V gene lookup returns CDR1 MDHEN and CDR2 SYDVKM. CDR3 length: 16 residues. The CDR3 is CASRTAGTGGTGELFF. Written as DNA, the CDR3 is TGTGCCAGCAGAACAGCCGGGACAGGGGGCACCGGGGAGCTGTTTTTT.

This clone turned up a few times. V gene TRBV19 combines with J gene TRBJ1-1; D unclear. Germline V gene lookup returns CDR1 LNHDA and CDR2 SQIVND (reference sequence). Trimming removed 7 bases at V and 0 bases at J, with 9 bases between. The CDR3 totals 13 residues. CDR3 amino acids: CASTAVLNTEAFF. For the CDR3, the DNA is TGTGCCAGTACGGCAGTCCTGAACACTGAAGCTTTCTTT.

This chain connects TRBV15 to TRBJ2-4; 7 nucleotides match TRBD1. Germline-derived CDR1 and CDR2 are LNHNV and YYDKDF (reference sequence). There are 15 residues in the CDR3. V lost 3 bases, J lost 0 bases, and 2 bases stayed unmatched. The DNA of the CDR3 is TGTGCCACCAGCAGCGGGACAGTAGCCAAAAACATTCAGTACTTC. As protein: CATSSGTVAKNIQYF.

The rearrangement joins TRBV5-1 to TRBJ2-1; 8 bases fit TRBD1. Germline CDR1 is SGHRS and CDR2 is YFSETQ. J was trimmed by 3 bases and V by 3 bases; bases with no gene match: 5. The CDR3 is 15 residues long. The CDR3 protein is CASSSRDRLYNEQFF. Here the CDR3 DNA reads TGCGCCAGCAGCTCCCGGGACAGGCTCTACAATGAGCAGTTCTTC.

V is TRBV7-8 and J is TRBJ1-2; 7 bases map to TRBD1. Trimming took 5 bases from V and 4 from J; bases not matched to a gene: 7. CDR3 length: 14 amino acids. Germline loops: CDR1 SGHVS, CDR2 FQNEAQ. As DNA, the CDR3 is TGTGCCAGCAGCGATTCGGGACAGTTCTATGGCTACACCTTC. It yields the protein CASSDSGQFYGYTF.

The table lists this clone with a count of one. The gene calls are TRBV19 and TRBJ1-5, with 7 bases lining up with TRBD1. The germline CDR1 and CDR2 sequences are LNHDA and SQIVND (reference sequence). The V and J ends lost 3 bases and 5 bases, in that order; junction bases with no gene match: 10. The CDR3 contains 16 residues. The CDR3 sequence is CASSISFRGMDQPQHF. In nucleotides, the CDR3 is TGTGCCAGTAGTATTAGTTTCAGGGGGATGGATCAGCCCCAGCATTTT. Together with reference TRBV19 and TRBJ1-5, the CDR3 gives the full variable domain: DGGITQSPKYLFRKEGQNVTLSCEQNLNHDAMYWYRQDPGQGLRLIYYSQIVNDFQKGDIAEGYSVSREKKESFPLTVTSAQKNPTAFYLCASSISFRGMDQPQHFGDGTRLSIL.

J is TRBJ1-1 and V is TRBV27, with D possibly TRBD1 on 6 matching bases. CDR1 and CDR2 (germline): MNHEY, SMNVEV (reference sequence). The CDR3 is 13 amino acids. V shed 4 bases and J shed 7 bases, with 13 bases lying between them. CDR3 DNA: TGTGCCAGCAGTTCGAGGGGGTTCGGTGAAGCTTTCTTT. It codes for CASSSRGFGEAFF.

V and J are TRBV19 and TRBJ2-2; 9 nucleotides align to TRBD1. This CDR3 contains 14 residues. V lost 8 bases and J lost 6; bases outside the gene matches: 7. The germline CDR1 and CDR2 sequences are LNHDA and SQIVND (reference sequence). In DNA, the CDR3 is TGTGCCAGTTCCGGGACAGGGTACTCCGGGGAGCTGTTTTTT. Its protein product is CASSGTGYSGELFF.

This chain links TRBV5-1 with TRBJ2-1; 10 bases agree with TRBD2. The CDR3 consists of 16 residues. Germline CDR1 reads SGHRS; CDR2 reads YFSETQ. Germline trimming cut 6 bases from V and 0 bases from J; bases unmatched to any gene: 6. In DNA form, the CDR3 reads TGCGCCAGCATTGGTAGCGGGGGGTCCTCCTACAATGAGCAGTTCTTC. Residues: CASIGSGGSSYNEQFF.

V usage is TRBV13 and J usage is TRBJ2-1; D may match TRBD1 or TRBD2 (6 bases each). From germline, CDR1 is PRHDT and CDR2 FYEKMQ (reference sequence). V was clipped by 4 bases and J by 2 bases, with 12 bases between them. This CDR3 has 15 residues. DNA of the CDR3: TGTGCCAGCAGCTCCCCCGGGGGCCCCTACAATGAGCAGTTCTTC. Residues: CASSSPGGPYNEQFF.

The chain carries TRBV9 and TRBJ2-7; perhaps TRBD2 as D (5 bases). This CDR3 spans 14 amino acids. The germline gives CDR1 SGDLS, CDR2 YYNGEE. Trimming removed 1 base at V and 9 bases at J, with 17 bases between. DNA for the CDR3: TGTGCCAGCAGCGTAAATTGGGAGAAGTTTGGGCAGTACTTC. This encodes CASSVNWEKFGQYF.

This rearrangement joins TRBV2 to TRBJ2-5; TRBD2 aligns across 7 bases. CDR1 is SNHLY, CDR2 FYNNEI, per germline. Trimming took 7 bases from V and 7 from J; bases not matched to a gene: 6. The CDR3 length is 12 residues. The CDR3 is CASTAERGTQYF. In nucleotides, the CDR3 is TGTGCCAGCACGGCGGAGCGGGGGACCCAGTACTTC.

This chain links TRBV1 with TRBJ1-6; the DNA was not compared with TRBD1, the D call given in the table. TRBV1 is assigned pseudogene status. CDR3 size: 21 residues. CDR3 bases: TGCACCAGCAGCCAAGATCTCATGGTATTCTGCAGGGGGCTTTCGGATTCACCCCTCCACTTT. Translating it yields CTSSQDLMVFCRGLSDSPLHF.

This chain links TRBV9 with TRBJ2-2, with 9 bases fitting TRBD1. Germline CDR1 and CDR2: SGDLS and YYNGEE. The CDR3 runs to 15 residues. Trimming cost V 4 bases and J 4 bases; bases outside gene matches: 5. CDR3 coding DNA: TGTGCCAGCAGCCCTGGGACAGGGCGCACCGGGGAGCTGTTTTTT. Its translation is CASSPGTGRTGELFF.

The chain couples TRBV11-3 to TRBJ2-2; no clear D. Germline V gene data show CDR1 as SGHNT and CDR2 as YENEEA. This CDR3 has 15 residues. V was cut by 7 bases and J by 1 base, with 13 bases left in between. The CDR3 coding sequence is TGTGCCAGCACCCGGAGTCCGGTGAACACCGGGGAGCTGTTTTTT. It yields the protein CASTRSPVNTGELFF.

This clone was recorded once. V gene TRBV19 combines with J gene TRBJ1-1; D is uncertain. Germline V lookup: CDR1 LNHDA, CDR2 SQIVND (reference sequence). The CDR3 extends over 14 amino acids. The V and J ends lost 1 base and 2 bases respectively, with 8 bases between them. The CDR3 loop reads CASSIVRTNTEAFF. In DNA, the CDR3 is TGTGCCAGTAGTATAGTCCGTACTAACACTGAAGCTTTCTTT.

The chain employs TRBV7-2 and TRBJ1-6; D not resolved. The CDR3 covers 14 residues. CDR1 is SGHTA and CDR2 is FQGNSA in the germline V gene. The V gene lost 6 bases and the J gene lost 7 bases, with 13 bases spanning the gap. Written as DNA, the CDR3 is TGTGCCAGCAGACAGATTCATGACAATTCACCCCTCCACTTT. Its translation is CASRQIHDNSPLHF.

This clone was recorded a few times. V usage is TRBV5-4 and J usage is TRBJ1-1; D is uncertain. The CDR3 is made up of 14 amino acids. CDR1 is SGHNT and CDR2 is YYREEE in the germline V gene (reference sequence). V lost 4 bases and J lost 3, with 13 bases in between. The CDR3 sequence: CASSPDGWDTEAFF. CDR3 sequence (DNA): TGTGCCAGCAGCCCGGACGGGTGGGACACTGAAGCTTTCTTT.